Listed below are T cell receptor beta chains from one sample, sequenced in a study of molecular identifiers for immune sequencing clone quantification. TCRdb processed the PCR reads anew with MiXCR; each CDR3 protein has one entry. Found here are 79,000 or so distinct CDR3 sequences, 25% of them singletons; the top ten hold 0.78%. The source material was naive CD8+ T cells from blood, with Jurkat cell RNA spiked in. Source of these receptors: a human donor in good health. Some libraries in this study had Jurkat cell RNA spiked in. The CDR3 runs from the conserved cysteine through the conserved F or W. Fields, in order: CDR3 DNA, CDR3 protein, clone size, J gene, D gene, V gene. The D gene is left open where the match is weak. Size tells how often a clone was seen (once, few, many) or the class of an expanded clone, and some rows leave it out.

TGCAGCGTTGAAGAAGGGCTCTACTTGAACACTGAAGCTTTCTTT CSVEEGLYLNTEAFF many TRBJ1-1 . TRBV29-1
TGTGCCAGCGAACGACTAGCGGAGATAACCACCGGGGAGCTGTTTTTT CASERLAEITTGELFF few TRBJ2-2 TRBD2 TRBV6-2/TRBV6-3
TGCGCCAGCCGCTTAGAAGCAGCTTATGTCGTGGCTGAAAAACTGTTTTTT CASRLEAAYVVAEKLFF . TRBJ1-4 . TRBV4-1
TGCAGTGCTAGGAGGGTAAGAGTCTCCTACGAGCAGTACTTC CSARRVRVSYEQYF many TRBJ2-7 . TRBV20-1
TGTGCCAGCACCACTTTGTTCGGGAAGGTTAGCGGAGGGGTTTTTATCAATGAGCAGTTCTTC CASTTLFGKVSGGVFINEQFF many TRBJ2-1 . TRBV28
TGTGCCAGCAGCTCACTGCGGGCAGATGACTTCCAGTTCTTC CASSSLRADDFQFF . TRBJ2-1 . TRBV7-9
TGCAGCGTTAGGCCAACCGGGACCCAATCTGTTTCCTACAATGAGCAGTTCTTC CSVRPTGTQSVSYNEQFF . TRBJ2-1 . TRBV29-1
TGTGCCCGCAGTGAAGGGCAGGGGTACGAGCAGTACTTC CARSEGQGYEQYF . TRBJ2-7 . TRBV2
TGTGCCAGCAGCTTAGATCCGTGGACAGGGGGCCCGACCGGGGAGCTGTTTTTT CASSLDPWTGGPTGELFF few TRBJ2-2 TRBD1 TRBV11-2
TGTGCCAGTCGACTCAGGGGTGACTATGGCTACACCTTC CASRLRGDYGYTF many TRBJ1-2 . TRBV19
TGTGCCAGCAGTTCAACAGGGGAGGAAAAACTGTTTTTT CASSSTGEEKLFF many TRBJ1-4 TRBD1 TRBV28
TGTGCCAGCAGTTACGGAGACTCGGGGGAGCAGTACTTC CASSYGDSGEQYF many TRBJ2-7 . TRBV6-2/TRBV6-3
TGTGCCAGCAGACCGACATCCTCTTCGCGGGGCTACACCTTC CASRPTSSSRGYTF . TRBJ1-2 . TRBV12-3/TRBV12-4
TGTGCCAGCAGCCTAAACTTTCAAGAGACCCAGTACTTC CASSLNFQETQYF many TRBJ2-5 . TRBV5-4
TGTGCCAGCAGTTTATGGGACAGGGATACAGATACGCAGTATTTT CASSLWDRDTDTQYF few TRBJ2-3 TRBD1 TRBV28
TGTGCCAGCAACACTAGCTGTCCCACAGATACGCAGTATTTT CASNTSCPTDTQYF many TRBJ2-3 . TRBV12-3/TRBV12-4
TGCGCCAGCAGCCAACGAGCGGGGGGGGGATATAGCACAGATACGCAGTATTTT CASSQRAGGGYSTDTQYF . TRBJ2-3 TRBD2 TRBV4-3
TGTGCCAGCACCCCGACTAGCGGGGGGCTCACAGATACGCAGTATTTT CASTPTSGGLTDTQYF many TRBJ2-3 TRBD2 TRBV14
TGTGCCAGCAGTTGGGCTAGCGGGGGGCCGGGGGATACGCAGTATTTT CASSWASGGPGDTQYF . TRBJ2-3 TRBD2 TRBV27
TGTGCCAGCAGTCCACAGGGAACTGAAGCTTTCTTT CASSPQGTEAFF few TRBJ1-1 . TRBV27
TGTGCCAGCAGCTTGGGGACCGGCGAGCAGTACTTC CASSLGTGEQYF many TRBJ2-7 . TRBV7-6
TGTGCCAGCAGACGCGGACAGGGGGGAACTGAAGCTTTCTTT CASRRGQGGTEAFF . TRBJ1-1 TRBD1 TRBV27
TGTGCCAGCAGCGTCCCTGAAACAGACAATGAGCAGTTCTTC CASSVPETDNEQFF . TRBJ2-1 . TRBV9
TGTGCCAGCAGCGTAGGGGACAGTCCCTACGAGCAGTACTTC CASSVGDSPYEQYF . TRBJ2-7 TRBD1 TRBV9
TGTGCCAGCGCAGCTGGGACCGAGCAGTTCTTC CASAAGTEQFF many TRBJ2-1 . TRBV6-5
TGTGCCACAGGGGGGGCGACAATGAACACTGAAGCTTTCTTT CATGGATMNTEAFF many TRBJ1-1 TRBD1 TRBV6-5
TGTGCCAGCTCACTCGGGGCGAACACTGAAGCTTTCTTT CASSLGANTEAFF . TRBJ1-1 . TRBV18
TGTGCCAGCAGCTCTGCACAGGGTAGATGGACTGAAGCTTTCTTT CASSSAQGRWTEAFF few TRBJ1-1 . TRBV7-9
TGCGCCAGCAGTCAATCAACTTACACTGAAGCTTTCTTT CASSQSTYTEAFF few TRBJ1-1 . TRBV23-1
TGTGCCAGCAGCTTGTCCGGGGCCGATGAGCAGTTCTTC CASSLSGADEQFF many TRBJ2-1 . TRBV5-3
TGTGCCAGCAGTTTGGCGGATATCCCAGGGACCCAGTACTTC CASSLADIPGTQYF . TRBJ2-5 . TRBV27
TGTGCCAGCTCAAATAAACCGGGACAGGGGTCGACCTACGAGCAGTACTTC CASSNKPGQGSTYEQYF few TRBJ2-7 TRBD1 TRBV18
TGCAGCGTTGATTTGGGACGTTCCAGCACAGATACGCAGTATTTT CSVDLGRSSTDTQYF many TRBJ2-3 . TRBV29-1
TGTGCCAGCAGGGGAGGGGACCTAGAGGCCACCGGGGAGCTGTTTTTT CASRGGDLEATGELFF . TRBJ2-2 TRBD2 TRBV6-2/TRBV6-3
TGTGCCAGCAGCTTGAATAGCGGGGGGAGCACAGATACGCAGTATTTT CASSLNSGGSTDTQYF . TRBJ2-3 TRBD2 TRBV7-2
TGTGCCACCAGTGATTGGGACAGTACTAGCACAGATACGCAGTATTTT CATSDWDSTSTDTQYF many TRBJ2-3 TRBD1 TRBV24-1
TGTGCCAGCAGTCAGTCGGCGGACACCGGGGAGCTGTTTTTT CASSQSADTGELFF . TRBJ2-2 . TRBV7-9
TGCGCCAGCAGCCAAGCGGTGGACTACAATGAGCAGTCCTTC CASSQAVDYNEQSF . TRBJ2-1 . TRBV4-1